What follows are 14 T cell receptor beta chains derived from one specimen sequenced in a study of T cell changes during pregnancy in multiple sclerosis. Clones were read by immunoSEQ multiplex PCR, and TCRdb kept only the in-frame ones, dropping some. Among 75,000 to 95,000 clones, 80% to 95% were seen once, and the ten largest hold more than 1.5%. The source material was peripheral blood, sampled in the first trimester of pregnancy. These receptors were obtained from a female donor with multiple sclerosis, enrolled in a pregnancy study.

The rearrangement joins TRBV9 to TRBJ2-2, with TRBD1 identical over 7 bases. Trimming cost V 6 bases and J 8 bases; bases outside gene matches: 1. CDR1 and CDR2 (germline): SGDLS, YYNGEE. The CDR3 is made up of 11 amino acids. In DNA, the CDR3 is TGTGCCAGCACCAGGGGGGGGGAGCTGTTTTTT. It specifies CASTRGGELFF.

The chain joins TRBV11-2 to TRBJ1-2; 9 bases map to TRBD1. Germline trimming cut 6 bases from V and 4 bases from J; bases unmatched to any gene: 9. The germline CDR1 and CDR2 sequences are SGHAT and FQNNGV. The CDR3 consists of 15 residues. The CDR3 sequence: CASRPTGGGLYGYTF. The CDR3 coding sequence is TGTGCCAGCAGACCTACAGGGGGCGGACTCTATGGCTACACCTTC.

The V and J genes are TRBV7-8 and TRBJ2-1, with D possibly being TRBD2 (5 bases). This CDR3 comprises 15 residues. Trimming stripped 0 bases from V and 0 bases from J, with 6 bases between. The germline V gene has CDR1 SGHVS and CDR2 FQNEAQ. DNA of the CDR3: TGTGCCAGCAGCTTAGCGGGAGTCTCCTACAATGAGCAGTTCTTC. Its translation: CASSLAGVSYNEQFF.

This chain connects TRBV13 to TRBJ1-2; TRBD1 matches 9 bases. The V gene end was trimmed by 4 bases and the J gene end by 1 base; junction bases not matched to a gene: 4. This CDR3 comprises 15 residues. Germline CDR1 is PRHDT and CDR2 is FYEKMQ (reference sequence). This CDR3 is CASSSGTGINYGYTF. The CDR3 region has the DNA TGTGCCAGCAGCTCCGGGACAGGGATTAACTATGGCTACACCTTC.

This chain joins TRBV7-9 and TRBJ1-2; 10 bases map to TRBD1. V dropped 6 bases and J dropped 4; count of bases not matched to a gene: 2. Germline V gene data show CDR1 as SEHNR and CDR2 as FQNEAQ (reference sequence). This CDR3 contains 13 residues. Here the CDR3 reads CASRRQGAYGYTF. The CDR3 nucleotides are TGTGCCAGCAGAAGACAGGGGGCCTATGGCTACACCTTC.

V usage is TRBV29-1 and J usage is TRBJ2-1, with TRBD1 as a possible D gene (6 bases). The germline gives CDR1 SQVTM, CDR2 ANQGSEA. Trimming removed 2 bases from V and 6 bases from J, with 11 bases in between. This CDR3 comprises 13 residues. CDR3 sequence reads: CSVERPGVNEQFF. The CDR3 nucleotides are TGCAGCGTTGAAAGGCCAGGGGTCAATGAGCAGTTCTTC.

The V and J genes are TRBV6-5 and TRBJ2-7; TRBD1 is a possible D gene (6 bases). The CDR3 loop spans 14 amino acids. The germline V and J ends were trimmed by 6 bases and 0 bases, with 12 bases remaining between them. Germline V gene sequence: CDR1 MNHEY, CDR2 SVGAGI. The CDR3 here is CASSMTGTSYEQYF. DNA for the CDR3: TGTGCCAGCAGCATGACAGGAACCTCCTACGAGCAGTACTTC.

The chain has TRBV7-9 and TRBJ1-2; 7 nucleotides align to TRBD1. This CDR3 spans 14 amino acids. The V segment lost 6 bases and the J segment 4 bases; nucleotides outside the gene matches: 8. Germline V gene data show CDR1 as SEHNR and CDR2 as FQNEAQ (reference sequence). CDR3 DNA sequence: TGTGCCAGCAGTAAGGAGACAGGGTCCTATGGCTACACCTTC. Its translation: CASSKETGSYGYTF.

The CDR3 here is CASSDSGRSYEQYF. In DNA form, the CDR3 reads TGTGCCAGCAGCGATAGCGGGAGATCCTACGAGCAGTACTTC. V gene TRBV9 combines with J gene TRBJ2-7, with 9 bases lining up with TRBD2. There are 14 residues in the CDR3. Trimming cost V 3 bases and J 1 base; bases outside gene matches: 2. Germline lookup yields CDR1 SGDLS and CDR2 YYNGEE.

The chain has TRBV19 and TRBJ2-3; D possibly corresponds to TRBD1 (6 bases). There are 16 residues in the CDR3. The germline V and J ends were trimmed by 6 bases and 4 bases, with 20 bases remaining between them. The germline CDR1 and CDR2 sequences are LNHDA and SQIVND (reference sequence). The CDR3 loop is CASRVTGSRGADTQYF. DNA of the CDR3: TGTGCCAGTAGAGTAACAGGGAGCAGAGGCGCAGATACGCAGTATTTT.

The chain combines TRBV6-5 with TRBJ1-2, with 7 bases identical to TRBD1. With 0 bases clipped from V and 6 bases from J, the junction kept 10 bases outside the gene matches. Germline CDR1 reads MNHEY; CDR2 reads SVGAGI. The CDR3 is made up of 16 amino acids. CDR3 in DNA: TGTGCCAGCAGTTACTCGAACAACAGGGGCTCCAATGGCTACACCTTC. This codes for CASSYSNNRGSNGYTF.

The CDR3 DNA is TGTGCCAGCAGCTTAGGTCTAGCGGAAAACACCGGGGAGCTGTTTTTT. Its protein product is CASSLGLAENTGELFF. J is TRBJ2-2 and V is TRBV7-9; 7 positions agree with TRBD2. The CDR3 has 16 amino acids. Germline CDR1 and CDR2: SEHNR and FQNEAQ (reference sequence). The trim removed 1 base at V and 2 bases at J, leaving 4 bases unmatched. Full variable domain (remainder filled in from reference TRBV7-9 and TRBJ2-2): DTGVSQNPRHKITKRGQNVTFRCDPISEHNRLYWYRQTLGQGPEFLTYFQNEAQLEKSRLLSDRFSAERPKGSFSTLEIQRTEQGDSAMYLCASSLGLAENTGELFFGEGSRLTVL.

The V and J genes are TRBV6-4 and TRBJ2-1; 10 bases align to TRBD2. The V and J ends lost 5 bases and 6 bases, in that order; junction bases with no gene match: 4. CDR3 length: 14 amino acids. Germline CDR1 MRHNA, CDR2 SNTAGT. CDR3 loop: CASSSSGGGNEQFF. The DNA for the CDR3 is TGTGCCAGCAGTAGCAGCGGGGGGGGCAATGAGCAGTTCTTC.

The CDR3 nucleotides read TGTGCCAGCAGCCTCGGGACAGGGGTGACCTACGAGCAGTACTTC. This gives the protein CASSLGTGVTYEQYF. J is TRBJ2-7 and V is TRBV7-6, with 10 bases lining up with TRBD1. CDR1 and CDR2 (germline): SGHVS, FNYEAQ. V dropped 5 bases and J dropped 2; count of bases not matched to a gene: 6. The CDR3 loop spans 15 amino acids.